This entry features one TCR beta chain sequence. Its target is not known. It was with 60 Vbeta and 13 Jbeta primers that the PCR ran. The protocol was immunoSEQ multiplex PCR, while the TCRdb copy is restricted to in-frame clones and leaves out a portion. The data show fewer than 150,000 clones, roughly two thirds seen once. The CDR3 loop spans 16 amino acids. V was shortened by 1 base and J by 2 bases, with 14 bases between the two germline ends. Germline CDR1 reads SEHNR; CDR2 reads FQNEAQ (reference sequence). The data stem from a study of cytomegalovirus exposure and HLA in healthy donors. Study results and limitations: Analyses of presence/absence relied on an assumption of roughly uniform sequencing depth across donors. Several of the most significant clusters appeared linked to common viral pathogens, based on a later analysis.

This chain uses TRBV7-9 with TRBJ2-5; D possibly corresponds to TRBD1 (6 bases). Sequenced sample: PBMCs. This TCR derives from a man younger than 35 in good health and CMV-seropositive. The CDR3 loop is CASSLGIGGEQETQYF. CDR3 bases: TGTGCCAGCAGCTTAGGTATAGGGGGAGAACAAGAGACCCAGTACTTC.